This T cell receptor beta chain was identified in a study of regulatory T cells in long-lasting Graves disease. Findings of the study overall: There was favoring of TRBV28, TRBJ1-2 and TRBJ2-5 in persistent disease.

According to the study, TCR beta libraries were built with iRepertoire HTBI primers and CDR3-region Arm-PCR. TCRdb passed the multiplex PCR reads through MiXCR, listing each CDR3 protein once. The sample yields 350,000 to 450,000 distinct CDR3 sequences, roughly a sixth seen once. Specified time point: newly diagnosed GD, antithyroid drugs for less than 3 months. PBMCs were the source of the RNA used for TCR sequencing. Germline values: CDR1 SGHRS, CDR2 YFSETQ. The V and J ends lost 0 bases and 4 bases respectively, with 10 bases between them. There are 14 residues in the CDR3. About this clonotype: The antigen is unknown.

These data also formed part of another study, on T cells in Graves' hyperthyroidism and ophthalmopathy. That report notes: In the blood, most expanded thyroid clonotypes above 0.001 appeared as well.

The chain combines TRBV5-1 with TRBJ1-1; unclear D gene. Sequencing was performed on peripheral blood mononuclear cells (PBMCs), taken at new diagnosis, from a patient treated with antithyroid drugs. The sequence was collected from a man aged 40-49 years with Graves disease. CDR3 in amino acids: CASSLETGFTEAFF. The CDR3, as DNA: TGCGCCAGCAGCTTGGAGACGGGGTTCACTGAAGCTTTCTTT.